The 26 T cell receptor beta chains presented below share a single source sample, sequenced in a study of glioma-infiltrating T cells. Using RNA template, CDR3s of TCR alpha and beta were amplified with iRepertoire arm-PCR. One entry per CDR3 protein, called by TCRdb with MiXCR from the multiplex PCR reads. The sample lists roughly 130,000 distinct CDR3 sequences; around 25% were seen once. Input material: glioma tissue, nonneoplastic brain tissue, or PBMCs (not recorded which). The source of these receptors is a human donor with low-grade glioma or glioblastoma, undergoing nonglioma brain surgery, or in good health (not recorded which).

J is TRBJ2-3 and V is TRBV3-1, with no clear D. Trimming shortened V by 6 bases and J by 3 bases, and 16 bases separated the two germline ends. Germline CDR1 reads LGHDT; CDR2 reads YNNKEL (reference sequence). This CDR3 is built from 15 residues. The CDR3 sequence is CASRLDGGRTDTQYF. The CDR3 nucleotides read TGTGCCAGCAGACTGGACGGTGGTAGGACAGATACGCAGTATTTT.

This chain uses TRBV9 with TRBJ2-3, with TRBD1 matching over 9 bases. The CDR3 has 15 residues. Per germline, CDR1 SGDLS and CDR2 YYNGEE. The V gene end was trimmed by 0 bases and the J gene end by 4 bases; junction bases not matched to a gene: 3. The CDR3 sequence is CASSVGQGGADTQYF. Written as DNA, the CDR3 is TGTGCCAGCAGCGTAGGACAGGGGGGCGCAGATACGCAGTATTTT.

The chain has TRBV7-2 and TRBJ1-4; 11 bases match TRBD1. The V segment lost 4 bases and the J segment 7 bases; nucleotides outside the gene matches: 5. CDR3 size: 15 residues. Germline loops: CDR1 SGHTA, CDR2 FQGNSA. The DNA for the CDR3 is TGTGCCAGCAGCTCGAGGACAGGGGGCTCTGAAAAACTGTTTTTT. Its translation is CASSSRTGGSEKLFF.

This clonotype was counted a few times. The chain is built from TRBV20-1 and TRBJ2-7; tentatively, D is TRBD1 or TRBD2 (6 bases each). CDR3 size: 13 residues. V lost 6 bases and J 3 bases, leaving 15 bases between the germline ends. Germline-derived CDR1 and CDR2 are DFQATT and SNEGSKA (reference sequence). The CDR3 DNA follows: TGCAGTGCCCACCAGGGGACTGACTACGAGCAGTACGTC. Its translation: CSAHQGTDYEQYV.

This clonotype was counted between two and nine times. The chain couples TRBV7-9 to TRBJ1-1; 10 positions match TRBD1. The CDR3 runs 15 residues. The trim removed 5 bases at V and 3 bases at J, leaving 6 bases unmatched. CDR1 is SEHNR and CDR2 is FQNEAQ in the germline V gene (reference sequence). CDR3 sequence: CASSPTTGGYTEAFF. For the CDR3, the DNA is TGTGCCAGCAGCCCGACGACAGGGGGCTACACTGAAGCTTTCTTT.

The V and J genes are TRBV13 and TRBJ2-3; TRBD2 aligns across 11 bases. CDR1 is PRHDT and CDR2 is FYEKMQ in the germline V gene (reference sequence). Unmatched junction bases numbered 10, after V lost 5 bases and J lost 3 bases. The CDR3 runs 17 residues. This CDR3 reads CASSQVLAGGLTDTQYF. CDR3 DNA sequence: TGTGCCAGCAGCCAGGTCCTAGCGGGGGGATTGACAGATACGCAGTATTTT.

The rearrangement joins TRBV4-2 to TRBJ2-2, with D hard to call. Germline CDR1 reads LGHNA; CDR2 reads YNFKEQ. The CDR3 contains 13 residues. The germline V and J ends were trimmed by 0 bases and 10 bases, with 9 bases remaining between them. The CDR3 reads CASSQDEPEELFF. The CDR3 DNA reads TGTGCCAGCAGCCAAGATGAACCCGAGGAGCTGTTTTTT.

This clonotype has more than one count but fewer than ten. This chain joins TRBV4-3 and TRBJ1-2, with 7 bases identical to TRBD1. V lost 4 bases to trimming and J lost 7 bases; unmatched junction nucleotides: 6. CDR3 length equals 13 residues. Germline loops: CDR1 LGHNA, CDR2 YSLEER. The CDR3: CASSPPDRAGYTF. CDR3 coding DNA: TGCGCCAGCAGCCCACCCGACAGGGCTGGCTACACCTTC.

This sequence joins TRBV4-1 and TRBJ1-2; D gene uncertain. Germline V gene sequence: CDR1 MGHRA, CDR2 YSYEKL. V was pared by 4 bases and J by 4 bases, with 7 bases between. There are 12 residues in the CDR3. CDR3: CASSPLGYGYTF. CDR3 bases: TGCGCCAGCAGCCCCCTGGGCTATGGCTACACCTTC.

The V call is TRBV28, the J call TRBJ2-5, with TRBD2 as a possible D gene (5 bases). The germline gives CDR1 MDHEN, CDR2 SYDVKM. Trimming cost V 7 bases and J 4 bases, with 22 bases left between them. This CDR3 region has 16 residues. The CDR3 sequence is CASTTEGRAVGETQYF. In DNA, the CDR3 is TGTGCCAGCACCACAGAGGGAAGGGCGGTTGGAGAGACCCAGTACTTC.

This clonotype was counted between two and nine times. The chain recombines TRBV3-1 with TRBJ2-1; the match to TRBD1 covers 8 bases. V dropped 7 bases and J dropped 2; count of bases not matched to a gene: 4. Germline V gives CDR1 LGHDT, CDR2 YNNKEL (reference sequence). The CDR3 is 14 amino acids. CDR3 sequence (DNA): TGTGCCAGCATGAGACAGGGGCCCTACAATGAGCAGTTCTTC. It codes for CASMRQGPYNEQFF.

This clonotype came up a few times. CDR3 coding DNA: TGCAGTGCTCCCATCCCGGGGCTAGCGGGCTCCTACGAGCAGTACGTC. Protein sequence: CSAPIPGLAGSYEQYV. The gene calls are TRBV20-1 and TRBJ2-7, with 8 bases matching TRBD2. V shed 5 bases and J 0 bases; nucleotides not matched to a gene: 12. Germline CDR1 reads DFQATT; CDR2 reads SNEGSKA (reference sequence). CDR3 length: 16 amino acids.

The chain uses TRBV10-3 and TRBJ2-3; D tentatively fits TRBD1 or TRBD2 (5 bases each). The germline gives CDR1 ENHRY, CDR2 SYGVKD. The CDR3 totals 13 residues. V was trimmed by 3 bases and J by 6 bases, leaving 10 bases between them. CDR3 sequence reads: CAISDNWGDTQYF. The CDR3 nucleotides are TGTGCCATCAGTGACAATTGGGGGGATACGCAGTATTTT.

This clonotype came up many times. J is TRBJ2-3 and V is TRBV3-1; D gene unclear. Trimming shortened V by 1 base and J by 6 bases, and 11 bases separated the two germline ends. From germline, CDR1 is LGHDT and CDR2 YNNKEL (reference sequence). The CDR3 has 14 amino acids. The CDR3 DNA follows: TGTGCCAGCAGCCAAGCTTCTAGACCGGATACGCAGTATTTT. Residues: CASSQASRPDTQYF.

This clonotype turned up a few times. J is TRBJ1-1 and V is TRBV18, with no clear D. Germline CDR1 KGHSH, CDR2 LQKENI. The V gene lost 6 bases and the J gene lost 2 bases, with 7 bases spanning the gap. The length of the CDR3 is 12 residues. The CDR3 DNA sequence: TGTGCCAGCTCCGAGATTAACACTGAAGCTTTCTTT. Translating gives CASSEINTEAFF. Full variable domain (rest looked up from reference TRBV18 and TRBJ1-1): NAGVMQNPRHLVRRRGQEARLRCSPMKGHSHVYWYRQLPEEGLKFMVYLQKENIIDESGMPKERFSAEFPKEGPSILRIQQVVRGDSAAYFCASSEINTEAFFGQGTRLTVV.

This clonotype occurred many times. The chain recombines TRBV28 with TRBJ2-1, with unresolved D. From germline, CDR1 is MDHEN and CDR2 SYDVKM. CDR3 size: 14 residues. V lost 5 bases to trimming and J lost 1 base, with 9 bases between them. The CDR3 region has the DNA TGTGCCAGCAGTCCCACCCGGTCCTACAATGAGCAGTTCTTC. As protein: CASSPTRSYNEQFF. Complete variable domain (other parts from reference TRBV28 and TRBJ2-1): DVKVTQSSRYLVKRTGEKVFLECVQDMDHENMFWYRQDPGLGLRLIYFSYDVKMKEKGDIPEGYSVSREKKERFSLILESASTNQTSMYLCASSPTRSYNEQFFGPGTRLTVL.

This chain uses TRBV10-3 with TRBJ1-1, with D hard to call. Trimming cost V 5 bases and J 0 bases, with 10 bases left between them. Germline V CDR1 and CDR2: ENHRY, SYGVKD. The CDR3 loop spans 14 amino acids. CDR3 DNA sequence: TGTGCCATCAGTCTGGACGGATTGAACACTGAAGCTTTCTTT. It yields the protein CAISLDGLNTEAFF.

This clonotype is a singleton in its sample. This chain joins TRBV7-9 and TRBJ2-1; 9 bases are shared with TRBD2. The CDR3 has 15 residues. Germline V CDR1 and CDR2: SEHNR, FQNEAQ (reference sequence). V was pared by 5 bases and J by 5 bases, with 7 bases of the junction left unmatched. The CDR3 DNA follows: TGTGCCAGCAGCCCGGCGGGAGGGCCGGACAATGAGCAGTTCTTC. Protein sequence: CASSPAGGPDNEQFF.

This CDR3 is CASSRRGAYNEQFF. CDR3 bases: TGTGCCAGCAGCCGGCGGGGGGCCTACAATGAGCAGTTCTTC. The chain is built from TRBV3-1 and TRBJ2-1, with TRBD2 matching over 8 bases. Germline CDR1 is LGHDT and CDR2 is YNNKEL (reference sequence). This CDR3 is built from 14 residues. J was trimmed by 2 bases and V by 4 bases; bases with no gene match: 1.

This clonotype was picked up many times. The chain has TRBV6-1 and TRBJ2-3; 9 positions match TRBD1. V shed 6 bases and J 0 bases; nucleotides not matched to a gene: 10. Germline CDR1 MNHNS, CDR2 SASEGT. The CDR3 is made up of 17 amino acids. The CDR3 nucleotides are TGTGCCAGCAGAGGGATTGGACAGGGGATTAGCACAGATACGCAGTATTTT. It encodes CASRGIGQGISTDTQYF.

The gene calls are TRBV28 and TRBJ2-7, with D tentatively TRBD2 (6 bases). The CDR3 consists of 14 residues. Deletions cut 4 bases from V and 9 bases from J, with 19 bases between. Germline CDR1 and CDR2: MDHEN and SYDVKM. The CDR3 is CASSSDGAGGRQYV. CDR3 sequence (DNA): TGTGCCAGCAGTTCGGACGGGGCCGGGGGTCGGCAGTACGTC.

This clonotype was counted between two and nine times. This chain joins TRBV7-2 and TRBJ2-1, with TRBD2 matching over 7 bases. Looked up from germline, CDR1 is SGHTA and CDR2 is FQGNSA. V was clipped by 1 base and J by 1 base; unmatched bases: 1. The CDR3 length is 15 residues. The CDR3 loop reads CASSLERGSYNEQFF. The CDR3 nucleotides read TGTGCCAGCAGCTTAGAGCGGGGATCCTACAATGAGCAGTTCTTC.

The table lists this clonotype with many counts. V usage is TRBV20-1 and J usage is TRBJ2-1; D remains unclear. V lost 6 bases and J lost 6, with 12 bases in between. Germline loops: CDR1 DFQATT, CDR2 SNEGSKA (reference sequence). CDR3 length: 12 residues. The CDR3 is CSASEPSNEQFF. The CDR3 DNA reads as TGCAGTGCCTCTGAACCGTCCAATGAGCAGTTCTTC.

The chain recombines TRBV24-1 with TRBJ1-6; D is undetermined. This CDR3 has 14 residues. The germline V gene has CDR1 KGHDR and CDR2 SFDVKD. Trimming removed 2 bases from V and 6 bases from J, with 7 bases in between. The CDR3 DNA is TGTGCCACCAGTGATTATAGACCTAATTCACCCCTCCACTTT. Its translation is CATSDYRPNSPLHF.

In this sample, this clonotype turned up many times. Compared with germline, one end of the junction differs, possibly owing to a read error. The chain recombines TRBV15 with TRBJ1-5; D gene ambiguous. Germline V gene sequence: CDR1 LNHNV, CDR2 YYDKDF (reference sequence). The CDR3 is 15 amino acids. The CDR3 sequence is CATSRDRAPNEPQHF. The CDR3 DNA reads TGTGCCACCAGCAGAGATAGGGCGCCCAATGAGCCCCAGCATTTT.

The chain links TRBV20-1 to TRBJ2-3; 8 nucleotides align to TRBD1. The CDR3 totals 16 residues. CDR1 DFQATT and CDR2 SNEGSKA come from the germline V gene (reference sequence). The ends lost 0 bases at V and 2 bases at J; junction bases unmatched: 7. The CDR3 here is CSAREGAGGLTDTQYF. Here the CDR3 DNA reads TGCAGTGCTAGAGAGGGGGCAGGGGGCCTCACAGATACGCAGTATTTT.